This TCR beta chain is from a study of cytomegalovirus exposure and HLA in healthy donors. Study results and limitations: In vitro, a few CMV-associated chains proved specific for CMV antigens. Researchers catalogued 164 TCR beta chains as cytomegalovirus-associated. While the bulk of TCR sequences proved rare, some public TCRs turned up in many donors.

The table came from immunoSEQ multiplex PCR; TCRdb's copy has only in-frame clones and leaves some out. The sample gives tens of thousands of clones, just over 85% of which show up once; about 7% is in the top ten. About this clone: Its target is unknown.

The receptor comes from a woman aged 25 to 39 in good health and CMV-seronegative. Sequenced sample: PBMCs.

The DNA for the CDR3 is TGTGCCAGCAGCTCCCGAAGACTAGGAAACACCATATATTTT. It encodes CASSSRRLGNTIYF. The chain employs TRBV13 and TRBJ1-3, with unresolved D. This CDR3 has 14 residues. V was clipped by 4 bases and J by 4 bases, with 11 bases between them. The germline V gene has CDR1 PRHDT and CDR2 FYEKMQ (reference sequence). Using reference TRBV13 and TRBJ1-3 for the parts outside the CDR3, the full variable domain is AAGVIQSPRHLIKEKRETATLKCYPIPRHDTVYWYQQGPGQDPQFLISFYEKMQSDKGSIPDRFSAQQFSDYHSELNMSSLELGDSALYFCASSSRRLGNTIYFGEGSWLTVV.